This T cell receptor (beta chain) derives from a study of Graves' ophthalmopathy and Graves' hyperthyroidism. Of note for this clonotype: At one end, the junction sequence differs from germline, possibly due to a read error.

Amplified material comprised TCR beta CDR3 regions derived from RNA transcripts. First-round RT-PCR employed HTBI primers, with a second-round multiplex PCR after it. MiXCR, applied by TCRdb to the multiplex PCR reads, yields one record per CDR3 protein. The sample has 240,000 or so distinct CDR3 sequences; about 47% are singletons. The CDR3 is 15 amino acids. Per the germline V gene, CDR1 is ENHRY and CDR2 is SYGVKD. Sequenced input: peripheral blood. The chain couples TRBV10-3 to TRBJ1-6, with TRBD1 as a possible D gene (5 bases). The receptor was isolated from an adult man with Graves' ophthalmopathy. CDR3 protein: CASSDSRDGWAPLHF. In nucleotides, the CDR3 is TGTGCCAGCAGTGATTCCCGGGACGGCTGGGCACCCCTCCACTTT.